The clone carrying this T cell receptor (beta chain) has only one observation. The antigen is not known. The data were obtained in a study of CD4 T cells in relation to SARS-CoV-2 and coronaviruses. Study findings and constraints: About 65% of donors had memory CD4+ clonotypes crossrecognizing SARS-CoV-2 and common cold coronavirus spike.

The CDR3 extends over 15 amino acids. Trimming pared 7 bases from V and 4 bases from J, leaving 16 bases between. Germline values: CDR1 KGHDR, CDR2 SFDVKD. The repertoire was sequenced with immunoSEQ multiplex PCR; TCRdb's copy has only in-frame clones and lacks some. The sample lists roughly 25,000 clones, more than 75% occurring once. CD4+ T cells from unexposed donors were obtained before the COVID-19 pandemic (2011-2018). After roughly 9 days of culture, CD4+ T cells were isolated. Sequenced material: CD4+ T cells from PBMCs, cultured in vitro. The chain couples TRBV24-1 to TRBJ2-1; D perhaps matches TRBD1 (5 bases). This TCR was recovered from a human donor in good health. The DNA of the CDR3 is TGTGCCACCAGAGGTTCCCTTCCAGGGTACAATGAGCAGTTCTTC. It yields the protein CATRGSLPGYNEQFF.